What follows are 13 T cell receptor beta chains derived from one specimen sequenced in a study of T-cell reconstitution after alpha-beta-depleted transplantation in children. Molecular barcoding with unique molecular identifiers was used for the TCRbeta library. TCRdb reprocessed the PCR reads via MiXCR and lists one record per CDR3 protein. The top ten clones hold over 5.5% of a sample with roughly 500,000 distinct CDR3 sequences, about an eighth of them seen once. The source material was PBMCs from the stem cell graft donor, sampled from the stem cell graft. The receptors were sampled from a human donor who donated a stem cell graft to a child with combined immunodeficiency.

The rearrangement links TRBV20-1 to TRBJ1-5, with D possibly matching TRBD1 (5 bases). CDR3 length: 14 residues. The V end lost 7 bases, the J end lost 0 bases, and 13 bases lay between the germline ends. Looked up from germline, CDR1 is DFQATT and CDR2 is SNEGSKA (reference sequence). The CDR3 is CSGSGTYSNQPQHF. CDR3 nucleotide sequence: TGCAGTGGGTCGGGGACGTATAGCAATCAGCCCCAGCATTTT.

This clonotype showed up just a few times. CDR3 protein: CASSKGLAVAKNIQYF. Written as DNA, the CDR3 is TGTGCCAGCAGCAAAGGACTAGCTGTAGCCAAAAACATTCAGTACTTC. The V and J genes are TRBV6-2 or TRBV6-3 and TRBJ2-4; 8 nucleotides line up with TRBD2. Losses at the gene ends were 6 bases for V and 0 bases for J; bases not matched to a gene: 7. The CDR3 loop spans 16 amino acids. Looked up from germline, CDR1 is MNHEY and CDR2 is SVGEGT.

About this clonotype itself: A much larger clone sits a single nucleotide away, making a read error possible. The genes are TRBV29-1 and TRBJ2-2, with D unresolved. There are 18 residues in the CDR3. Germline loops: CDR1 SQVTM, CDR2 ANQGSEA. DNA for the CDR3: TGCGGCGTTCGTTGCCGAACATCTTCCCCTCGCTCGACCGGGGAGCTGTTTTTT. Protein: CGVRCRTSSPRSTGELFF.

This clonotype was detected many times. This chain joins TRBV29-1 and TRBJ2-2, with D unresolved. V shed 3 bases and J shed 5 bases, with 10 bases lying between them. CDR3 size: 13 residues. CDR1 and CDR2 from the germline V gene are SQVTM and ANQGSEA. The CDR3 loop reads CSVDKGLTGELFF. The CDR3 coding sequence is TGCAGCGTTGATAAAGGGCTTACCGGGGAGCTGTTTTTT.

For the CDR3, the DNA is TGCGCCAGCAGCTTGGCGCTAGCGGGAGTGGACGAGCAGTACTTC. Amino acids: CASSLALAGVDEQYF. The chain combines TRBV5-1 with TRBJ2-7; the match to TRBD2 covers 10 bases. The CDR3 sequence is 15 residues long. The ends lost 0 bases at V and 5 bases at J; junction bases unmatched: 5. Germline assignment: CDR1 SGHRS and CDR2 YFSETQ.

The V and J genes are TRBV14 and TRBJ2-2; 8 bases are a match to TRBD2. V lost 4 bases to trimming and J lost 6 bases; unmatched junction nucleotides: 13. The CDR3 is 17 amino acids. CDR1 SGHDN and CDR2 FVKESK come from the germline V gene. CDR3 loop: CASSPLVGGALAGELFF. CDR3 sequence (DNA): TGTGCCAGCAGCCCTCTTGTCGGGGGGGCCTTGGCCGGGGAGCTGTTTTTT.

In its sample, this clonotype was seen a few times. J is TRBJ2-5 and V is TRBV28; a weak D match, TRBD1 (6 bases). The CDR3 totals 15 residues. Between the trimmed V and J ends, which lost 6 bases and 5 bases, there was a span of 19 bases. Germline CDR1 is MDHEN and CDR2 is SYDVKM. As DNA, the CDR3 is TGTGCCAGCAGCTCAAGCCGGGACAAAACGGAGACCCAGTACTTC. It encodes CASSSSRDKTETQYF.

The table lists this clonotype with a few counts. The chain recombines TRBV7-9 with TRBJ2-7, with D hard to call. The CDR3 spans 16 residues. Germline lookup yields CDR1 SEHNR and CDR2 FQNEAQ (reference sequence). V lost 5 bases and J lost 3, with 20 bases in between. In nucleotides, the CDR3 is TGTGCCAGCAGCCCCAGCCCCGCCGCGGCCTACTACGAGCAGTACTTC. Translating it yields CASSPSPAAAYYEQYF.

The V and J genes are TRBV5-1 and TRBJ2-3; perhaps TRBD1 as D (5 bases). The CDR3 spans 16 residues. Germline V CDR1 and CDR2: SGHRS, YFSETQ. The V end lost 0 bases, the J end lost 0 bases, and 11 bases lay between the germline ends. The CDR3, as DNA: TGCGCCAGCAGCTTGGGTGGGGCGAAAAGCACAGATACGCAGTATTTT. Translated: CASSLGGAKSTDTQYF.

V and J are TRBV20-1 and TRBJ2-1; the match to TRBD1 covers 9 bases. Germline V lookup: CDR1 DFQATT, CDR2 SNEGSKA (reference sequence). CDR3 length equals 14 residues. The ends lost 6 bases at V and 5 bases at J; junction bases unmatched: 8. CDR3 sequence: CSAGRGTGNNEQFF. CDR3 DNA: TGCAGTGCGGGAAGAGGGACAGGGAACAATGAGCAGTTCTTC.

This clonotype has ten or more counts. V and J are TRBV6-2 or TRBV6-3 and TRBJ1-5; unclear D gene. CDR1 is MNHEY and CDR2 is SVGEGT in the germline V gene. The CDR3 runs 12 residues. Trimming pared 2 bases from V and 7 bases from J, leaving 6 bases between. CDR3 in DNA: TGTGCCAGCAGTTACCCACCCCAGCCCCAGCATTTT. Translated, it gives CASSYPPQPQHF.

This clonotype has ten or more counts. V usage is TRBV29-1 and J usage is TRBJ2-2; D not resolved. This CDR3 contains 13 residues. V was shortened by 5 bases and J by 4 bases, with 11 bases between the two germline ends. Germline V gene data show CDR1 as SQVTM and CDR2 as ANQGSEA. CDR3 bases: TGCAGCGTTCTCCAGAGTACCACCGGGGAGCTGTTTTTT. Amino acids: CSVLQSTTGELFF.

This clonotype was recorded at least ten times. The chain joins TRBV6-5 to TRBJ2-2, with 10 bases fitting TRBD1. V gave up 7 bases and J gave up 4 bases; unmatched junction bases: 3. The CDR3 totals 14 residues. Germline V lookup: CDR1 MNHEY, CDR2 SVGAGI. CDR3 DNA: TGTGCCAGCACCCGACAGGGGGCCACCGGGGAGCTGTTTTTT. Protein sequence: CASTRQGATGELFF.